The 5 T cell receptor beta chains listed next were all sequenced from one sample in a study of glioma-infiltrating T cells after dendritic cell vaccination. Sequencing used immunoSEQ multiplex PCR; TCRdb keeps in-frame clones, though not all of them. The profile shows about 32,000 clones, 90% of them singletons. The starting material was blood, obtained before dendritic cell vaccination. These receptor sequences come from a human donor with glioblastoma.

The rearrangement joins TRBV7-8 to TRBJ1-6, with TRBD1 matching 9 bases. CDR3 length: 15 residues. V shed 0 bases, J shed 10 bases, and the junction held 4 bases outside the gene matches. Germline loops: CDR1 SGHVS, CDR2 FQNEAQ. In DNA form, the CDR3 reads TGTGCCAGCAGCTTAGCGGGACAGGGCGAATCACCCCTCCACTTT. Protein: CASSLAGQGESPLHF.

The V call is TRBV5-1, the J call TRBJ2-3, with a weak D call TRBD1 (5 bases). Trimming stripped 0 bases from V and 2 bases from J, with 10 bases between. The CDR3 is 15 residues long. The germline V gene has CDR1 SGHRS and CDR2 YFSETQ. CDR3 in amino acids: CASSLGGADTDTQYF. The CDR3 DNA reads as TGCGCCAGCAGCTTGGGGGGCGCGGACACAGATACGCAGTATTTT.

The chain combines TRBV6-1 with TRBJ2-7; tentatively, D is TRBD1 (6 bases). The CDR3 length is 14 residues. Germline loops: CDR1 MNHNS, CDR2 SASEGT. Between the trimmed V and J ends, which lost 8 bases and 7 bases, there was a span of 21 bases. The CDR3 loop reads CASRLQGIGKEQYF. In DNA, the CDR3 is TGTGCCAGCCGTCTACAGGGAATTGGGAAGGAGCAGTACTTC.

This chain uses TRBV11-2 with TRBJ2-2; 11 bases agree with TRBD1. Germline-derived CDR1 and CDR2 are SGHAT and FQNNGV. The junction had 8 bases not matched to a gene; V was cut back by 11 bases and J by 6 bases. The CDR3 loop spans 14 amino acids. CDR3 sequence: CALGTGGAAGELFF. The CDR3 DNA follows: TGTGCCTTGGGGACAGGGGGGGCGGCCGGGGAGCTGTTTTTT.

This clone was counted a few times. This chain joins TRBV7-9 and TRBJ2-6, with a tentative D call TRBD2 (5 bases). The CDR3 is made up of 18 amino acids. CDR1 SEHNR and CDR2 FQNEAQ come from the germline V gene (reference sequence). Trimming stripped 5 bases from V and 0 bases from J, with 17 bases between. Here the CDR3 reads CASSRLGVGASGANVLTF. The DNA of the CDR3 is TGTGCCAGCAGCCGGCTGGGAGTGGGTGCCTCTGGGGCCAACGTCCTGACTTTC.